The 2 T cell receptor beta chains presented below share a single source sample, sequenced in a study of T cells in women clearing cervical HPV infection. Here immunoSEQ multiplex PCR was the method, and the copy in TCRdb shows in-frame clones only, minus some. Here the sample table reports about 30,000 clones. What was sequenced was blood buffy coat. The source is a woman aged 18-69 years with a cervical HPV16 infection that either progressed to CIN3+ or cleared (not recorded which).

Incomplete CDR3 DNA: TGTGCCAGCAGTTTGCGACAACAAGAGACC. This encodes CASSLRQQET. From start to end, the CDR3 is CASSLRQQETQYF. The rearrangement joins TRBV12-3 or TRBV12-4 to TRBJ2-5; D is undetermined. From the germline J gene comes the end of the CDR3, since the read stops 3 residues before it. Trimming cost V 3 bases and J 2 bases, with 7 bases left between them. This CDR3 spans 13 amino acids.

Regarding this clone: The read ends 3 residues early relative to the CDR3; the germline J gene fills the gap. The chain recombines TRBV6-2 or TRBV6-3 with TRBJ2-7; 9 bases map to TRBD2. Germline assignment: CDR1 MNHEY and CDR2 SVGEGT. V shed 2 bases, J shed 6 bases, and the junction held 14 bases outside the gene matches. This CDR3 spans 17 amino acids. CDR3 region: CASSYGAGGPVPSEQYF. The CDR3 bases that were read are TGTGCCAGCAGTTACGGCGCGGGAGGGCCGGTTCCAAGCGAG.